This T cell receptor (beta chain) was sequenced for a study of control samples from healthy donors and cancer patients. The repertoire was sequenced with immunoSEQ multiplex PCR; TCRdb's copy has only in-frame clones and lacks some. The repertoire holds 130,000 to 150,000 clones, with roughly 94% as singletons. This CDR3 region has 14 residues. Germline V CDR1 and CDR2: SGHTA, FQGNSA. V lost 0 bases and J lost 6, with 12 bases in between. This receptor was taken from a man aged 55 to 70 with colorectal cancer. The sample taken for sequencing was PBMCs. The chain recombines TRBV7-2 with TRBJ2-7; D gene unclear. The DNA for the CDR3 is TGTGCCAGCAGCTTAGCGACCCAGGTCGGCGAGCAGTACTTC. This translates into CASSLATQVGEQYF.